The next 5 T cell receptor beta chains were all read from a single sample in a study of shared clonotypes between healthy human individuals. The protocol was immunoSEQ multiplex PCR, while the TCRdb copy is restricted to in-frame clones and leaves out a portion. Of 850,000 to 1,200,000 clones listed, about 74% were seen once; the top ten hold approximately 1.5%. The sample consisted of memory CD4+ T cells sorted from blood. As for subset: CD45RA-negative fraction. Source of these receptors: a man aged 18 to 30 in good health.

J is TRBJ2-5 and V is TRBV30; no reliable D call. This CDR3 is 11 amino acids long. Germline CDR1 GTSNPN, CDR2 SVGIG (reference sequence). V was shortened by 4 bases and J by 4 bases, with 7 bases between the two germline ends. The CDR3 loop reads CAWTLRETQYF. CDR3 in DNA: TGTGCCTGGACCCTCCGAGAGACCCAGTACTTC.

The chain has TRBV4-1 and TRBJ2-2, with D hard to call. In germline, CDR1 is MGHRA, CDR2 YSYEKL. This CDR3 has 15 residues. Deletions cut 0 bases from V and 7 bases from J, with 12 bases between. In DNA form, the CDR3 reads TGCGCCAGCAGCCAAGAAGTTACATCGTTCGGGGAGCTGTTTTTT. Translated: CASSQEVTSFGELFF.

Worth noting for this clone: In the same sample, other DNA sequences code for this CDR3. The rearrangement uses TRBV6-1 and TRBJ1-2; 7 bases map to TRBD1. This CDR3 spans 14 amino acids. Trimming at V came to 3 bases and at J to 0 bases, leaving 1 base not matched to a gene. Germline-derived CDR1 and CDR2 are MNHNS and SASEGT. Written as DNA, the CDR3 is TGTGCCAGCAGTGAGGGGACAGCTAACTATGGCTACACCTTC. Amino acid sequence: CASSEGTANYGYTF.

This clone appeared a few times. The junction shows a germline mismatch at one end, possibly a read error. The V and J genes are TRBV14 and TRBJ2-4, with 7 bases fitting TRBD1. Germline V gives CDR1 SGHDN, CDR2 FVKESK. The CDR3 is made up of 16 amino acids. The CDR3 loop is CASSKDRVLPLGIQYF. DNA of the CDR3: TGTGCCAGCAGCAAAGACAGGGTTCTCCCCTTAGGCATTCAGTACTTC.

The rearrangement links TRBV14 to TRBJ1-3; D is uncertain. The CDR3 extends over 16 amino acids. V dropped 2 bases and J dropped 1 base, with 12 bases sitting between them. CDR1 is SGHDN and CDR2 is FVKESK in the germline V gene. The CDR3 protein is CASSQYTVVSGNTIYF. CDR3 DNA: TGTGCCAGCAGCCAATATACAGTAGTTTCTGGAAACACCATATATTTT.